This T cell receptor (beta chain) was sequenced in a study of blood T cells in healthy people across ages. V lost 0 bases to trimming and J lost 14 bases; unmatched junction nucleotides: 8. The germline gives CDR1 LGHDT, CDR2 YNNKEL (reference sequence). The CDR3 consists of 13 residues. With a J-beta primer mix and a sample-barcoded 5' primer, a second PCR ran roughly 6 to 11 cycles. TCRdb used MiXCR to reprocess the 5' RACE reads, holding one entry per CDR3 protein. The data hold around 800,000 distinct CDR3 sequences, with about 48% observed a single time. The chain employs TRBV3-1 and TRBJ2-3, with 7 bases lining up with TRBD1. The receptor's source is an elderly man in good health. Input material: blood. CDR3 in DNA: TGTGCCAGCAGCCAAGACAGGGGGACGAGCGCGTATTTT. Translating gives CASSQDRGTSAYF.